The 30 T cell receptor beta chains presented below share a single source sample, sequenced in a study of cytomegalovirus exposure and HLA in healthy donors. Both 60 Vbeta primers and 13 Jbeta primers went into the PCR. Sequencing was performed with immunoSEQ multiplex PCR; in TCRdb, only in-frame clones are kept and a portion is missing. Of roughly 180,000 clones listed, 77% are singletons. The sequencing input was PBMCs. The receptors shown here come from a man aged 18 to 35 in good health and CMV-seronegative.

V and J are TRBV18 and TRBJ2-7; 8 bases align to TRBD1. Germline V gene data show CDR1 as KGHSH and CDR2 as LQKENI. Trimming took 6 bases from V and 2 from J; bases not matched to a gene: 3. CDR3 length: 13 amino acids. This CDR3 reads CASSPDRAYEQYF. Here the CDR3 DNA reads TGTGCCAGCTCTCCGGACAGGGCCTACGAGCAGTACTTC.

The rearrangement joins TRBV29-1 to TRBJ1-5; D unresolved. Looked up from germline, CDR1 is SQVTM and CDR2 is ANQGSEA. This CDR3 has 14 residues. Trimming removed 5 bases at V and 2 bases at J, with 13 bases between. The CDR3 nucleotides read TGCAGCGTTCAGTCAGCCGGGGGCAATCAGCCCCAGCATTTT. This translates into CSVQSAGGNQPQHF.

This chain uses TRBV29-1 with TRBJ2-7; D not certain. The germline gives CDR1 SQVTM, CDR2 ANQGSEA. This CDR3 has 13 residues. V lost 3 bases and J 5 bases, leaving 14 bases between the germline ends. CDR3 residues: CSVESVAGHEQYF. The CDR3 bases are TGCAGCGTTGAGTCAGTAGCTGGCCACGAGCAGTACTTC.

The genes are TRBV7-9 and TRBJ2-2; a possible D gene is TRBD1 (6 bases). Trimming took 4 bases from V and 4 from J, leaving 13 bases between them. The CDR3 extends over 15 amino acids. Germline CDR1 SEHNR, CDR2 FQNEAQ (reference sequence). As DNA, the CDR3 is TGTGCCAGCAGCTATACAGGGAGTGTCACCGGGGAGCTGTTTTTT. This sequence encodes CASSYTGSVTGELFF.

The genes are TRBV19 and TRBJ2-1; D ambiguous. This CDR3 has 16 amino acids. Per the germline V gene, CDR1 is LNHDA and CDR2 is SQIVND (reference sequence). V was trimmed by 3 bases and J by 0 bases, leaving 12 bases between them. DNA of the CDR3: TGTGCCAGTAGTATGAGTATTCCGAGCTCCTACAATGAGCAGTTCTTC. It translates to CASSMSIPSSYNEQFF.

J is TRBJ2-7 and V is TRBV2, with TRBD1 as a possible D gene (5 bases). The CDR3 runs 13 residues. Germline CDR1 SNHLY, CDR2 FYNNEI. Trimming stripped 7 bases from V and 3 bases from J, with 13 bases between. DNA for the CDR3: TGTGCCAGCAAAGCAGGGTCCTACTACGAGCAGTACTTC. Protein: CASKAGSYYEQYF.

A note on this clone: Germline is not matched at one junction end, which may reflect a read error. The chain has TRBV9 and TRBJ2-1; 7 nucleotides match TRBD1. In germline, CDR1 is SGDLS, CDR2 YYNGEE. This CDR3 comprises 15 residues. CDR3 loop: CVSSDRDSSYNEQFF. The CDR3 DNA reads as TGTGTCAGCAGCGACAGGGATAGCTCCTACAATGAGCAGTTCTTC.

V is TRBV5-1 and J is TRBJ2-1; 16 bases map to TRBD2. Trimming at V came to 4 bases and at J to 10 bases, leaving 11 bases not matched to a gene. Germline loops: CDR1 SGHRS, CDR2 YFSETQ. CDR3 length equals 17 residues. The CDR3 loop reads CASSPNAGLAGGAEQFF. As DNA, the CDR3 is TGCGCCAGCAGCCCCAATGCGGGACTAGCGGGGGGGGCAGAGCAGTTCTTC.

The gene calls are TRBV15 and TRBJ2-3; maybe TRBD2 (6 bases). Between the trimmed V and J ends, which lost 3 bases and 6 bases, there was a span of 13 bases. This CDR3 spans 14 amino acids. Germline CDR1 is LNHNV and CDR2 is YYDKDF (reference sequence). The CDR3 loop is CATSSYLGGDTQYF. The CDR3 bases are TGTGCCACCAGCAGTTACCTTGGGGGGGATACGCAGTATTTT.

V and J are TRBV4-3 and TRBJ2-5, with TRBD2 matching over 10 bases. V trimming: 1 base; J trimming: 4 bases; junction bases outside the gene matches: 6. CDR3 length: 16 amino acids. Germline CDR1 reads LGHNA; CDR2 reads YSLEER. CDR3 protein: CASSQGAGGPVETQYF. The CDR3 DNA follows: TGCGCCAGCAGCCAAGGAGCGGGAGGGCCCGTAGAGACCCAGTACTTC.

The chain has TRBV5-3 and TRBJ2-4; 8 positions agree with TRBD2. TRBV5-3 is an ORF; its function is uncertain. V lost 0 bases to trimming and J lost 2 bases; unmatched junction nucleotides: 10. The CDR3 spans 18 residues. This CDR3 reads CARSLDDGGDGPKNIQYF. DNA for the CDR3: TGTGCCAGAAGCTTGGATGACGGGGGGGATGGACCCAAAAACATTCAGTACTTC.

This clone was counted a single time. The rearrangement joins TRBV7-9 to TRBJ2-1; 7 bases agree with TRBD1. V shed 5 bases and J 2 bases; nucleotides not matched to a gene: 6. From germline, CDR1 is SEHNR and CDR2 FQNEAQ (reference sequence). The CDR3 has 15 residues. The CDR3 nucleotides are TGTGCCAGCAGCACCCGGGACAGCCCCTACAATGAGCAGTTCTTC. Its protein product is CASSTRDSPYNEQFF.

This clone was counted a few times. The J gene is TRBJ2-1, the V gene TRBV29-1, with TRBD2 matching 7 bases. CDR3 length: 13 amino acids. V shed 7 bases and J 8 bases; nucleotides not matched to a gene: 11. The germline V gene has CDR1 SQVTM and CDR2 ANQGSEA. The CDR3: CSAGLGTVDEQFF. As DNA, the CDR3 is TGCAGCGCCGGACTAGGAACTGTCGATGAGCAGTTCTTC.

This CDR3 is CASSVRGLSYEQYF. The CDR3 region has the DNA TGTGCCAGTAGTGTGAGGGGGCTTTCCTACGAGCAGTACTTC. The chain couples TRBV19 to TRBJ2-7; TRBD1 matches 7 bases. The ends lost 5 bases at V and 1 base at J; junction bases unmatched: 5. CDR1 is LNHDA and CDR2 is SQIVND in the germline V gene (reference sequence). This CDR3 contains 14 residues.

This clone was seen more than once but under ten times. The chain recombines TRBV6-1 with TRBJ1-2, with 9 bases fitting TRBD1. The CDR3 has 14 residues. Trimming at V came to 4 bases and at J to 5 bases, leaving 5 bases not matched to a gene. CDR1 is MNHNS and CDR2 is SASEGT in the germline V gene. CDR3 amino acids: CASSGPGQGYGYTF. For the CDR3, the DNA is TGTGCCAGCAGTGGACCGGGACAGGGATATGGCTACACCTTC.

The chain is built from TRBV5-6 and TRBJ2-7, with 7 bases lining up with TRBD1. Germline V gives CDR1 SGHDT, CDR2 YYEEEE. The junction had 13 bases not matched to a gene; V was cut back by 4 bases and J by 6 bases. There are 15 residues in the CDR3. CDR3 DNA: TGTGCCAGCAGCCCTTTAGGGACAGCCCAGCTCGAGCAGTACTTC. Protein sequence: CASSPLGTAQLEQYF.

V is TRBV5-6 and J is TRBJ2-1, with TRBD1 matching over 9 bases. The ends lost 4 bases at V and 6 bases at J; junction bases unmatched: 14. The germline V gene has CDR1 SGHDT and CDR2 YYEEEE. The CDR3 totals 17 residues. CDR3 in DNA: TGTGCCAGCAGCGGAACACAGGGGGCATGGGGGGGCAATGAGCAGTTCTTC. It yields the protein CASSGTQGAWGGNEQFF.

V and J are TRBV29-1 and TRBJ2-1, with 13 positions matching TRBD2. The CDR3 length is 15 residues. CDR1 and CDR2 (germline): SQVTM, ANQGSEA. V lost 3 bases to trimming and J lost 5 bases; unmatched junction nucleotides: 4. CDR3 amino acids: CSVDPLAGGDNEQFF. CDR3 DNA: TGCAGCGTTGACCCACTAGCGGGGGGGGACAATGAGCAGTTCTTC.

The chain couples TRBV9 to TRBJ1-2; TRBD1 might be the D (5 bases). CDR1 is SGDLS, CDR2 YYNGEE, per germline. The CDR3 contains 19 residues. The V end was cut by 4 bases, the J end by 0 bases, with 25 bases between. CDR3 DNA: TGTGCCAGCAGCCCATCAGCAGGGCTCGGGCAGAATACTAACTATGGCTACACCTTC. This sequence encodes CASSPSAGLGQNTNYGYTF.

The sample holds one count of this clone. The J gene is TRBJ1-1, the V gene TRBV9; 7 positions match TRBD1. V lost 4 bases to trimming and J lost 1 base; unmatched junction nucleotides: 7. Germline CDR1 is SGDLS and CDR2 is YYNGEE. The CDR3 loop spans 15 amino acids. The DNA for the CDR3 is TGTGCCAGCAGCACATCGGGGACAGAGAACACTGAAGCTTTCTTT. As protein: CASSTSGTENTEAFF.

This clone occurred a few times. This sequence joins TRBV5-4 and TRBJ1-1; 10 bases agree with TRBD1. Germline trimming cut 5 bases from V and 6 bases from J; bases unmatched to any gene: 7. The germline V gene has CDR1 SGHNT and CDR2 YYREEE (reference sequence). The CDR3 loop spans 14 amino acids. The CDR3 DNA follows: TGTGCCAGCAGTCCTGACAGGGGGCGGGCTGAAGCTTTCTTT. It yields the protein CASSPDRGRAEAFF. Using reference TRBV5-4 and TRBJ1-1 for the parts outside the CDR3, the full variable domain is ETGVTQSPTHLIKTRGQQVTLRCSSQSGHNTVSWYQQALGQGPQFIFQYYREEENGRGNFPPRFSGLQFPNYSSELNVNALELDDSALYLCASSPDRGRAEAFFGQGTRLTVV.

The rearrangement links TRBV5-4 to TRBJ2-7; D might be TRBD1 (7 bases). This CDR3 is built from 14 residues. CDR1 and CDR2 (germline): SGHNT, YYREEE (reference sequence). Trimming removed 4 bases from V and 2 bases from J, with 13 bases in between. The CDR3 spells CASSPQGRPYEQYF. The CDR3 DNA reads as TGTGCCAGCAGCCCACAGGGGAGGCCCTACGAGCAGTACTTC.

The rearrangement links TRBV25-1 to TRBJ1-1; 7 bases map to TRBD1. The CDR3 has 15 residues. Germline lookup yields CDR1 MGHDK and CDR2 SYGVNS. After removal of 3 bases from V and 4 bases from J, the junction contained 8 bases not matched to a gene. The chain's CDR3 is CASSEQTGRFTEAFF. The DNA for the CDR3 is TGTGCCAGCAGTGAGCAGACAGGGCGTTTCACTGAAGCTTTCTTT. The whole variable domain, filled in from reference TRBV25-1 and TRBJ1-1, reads EADIYQTPRYLVIGTGKKITLECSQTMGHDKMYWYQQDPGMELHLIHYSYGVNSTEKGDLSSESTVSRIRTEHFPLTLESARPSHTSQYLCASSEQTGRFTEAFFGQGTRLTVV.

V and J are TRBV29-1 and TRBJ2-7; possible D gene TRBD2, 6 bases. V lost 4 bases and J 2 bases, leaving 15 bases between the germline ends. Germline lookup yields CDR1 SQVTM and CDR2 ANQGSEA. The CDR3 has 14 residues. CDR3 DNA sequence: TGCAGCGTTGTGGGTAGCGGTCAGACCTACGAGCAGTACTTC. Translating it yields CSVVGSGQTYEQYF.

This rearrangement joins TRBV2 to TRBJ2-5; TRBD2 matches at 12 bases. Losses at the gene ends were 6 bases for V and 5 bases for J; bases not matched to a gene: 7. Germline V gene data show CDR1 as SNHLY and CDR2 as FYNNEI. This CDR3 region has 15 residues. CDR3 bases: TGTGCCAGCAGCCACGGACTAGCGGGATCGGAGACCCAGTACTTC. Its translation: CASSHGLAGSETQYF.

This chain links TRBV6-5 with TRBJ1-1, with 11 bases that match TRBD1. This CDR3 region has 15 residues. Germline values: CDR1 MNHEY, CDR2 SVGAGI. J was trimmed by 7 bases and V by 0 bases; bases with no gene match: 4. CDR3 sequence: CASSYSDRGLSEAFF. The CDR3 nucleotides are TGTGCCAGCAGTTACTCGGACAGGGGGCTTAGTGAAGCTTTCTTT.

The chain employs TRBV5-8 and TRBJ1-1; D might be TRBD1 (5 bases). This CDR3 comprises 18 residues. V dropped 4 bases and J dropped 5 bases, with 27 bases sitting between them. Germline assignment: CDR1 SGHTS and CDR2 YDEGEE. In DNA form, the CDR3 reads TGTGCCAGCAGCCCCCGGTTGAGGGACCAGGGCGGGAGGACTGAAGCTTTCTTT. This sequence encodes CASSPRLRDQGGRTEAFF.

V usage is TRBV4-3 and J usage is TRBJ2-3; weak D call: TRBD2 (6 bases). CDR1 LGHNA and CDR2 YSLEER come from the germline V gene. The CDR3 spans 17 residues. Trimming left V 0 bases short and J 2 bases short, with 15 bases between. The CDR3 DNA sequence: TGCGCCAGCAGCCAAGATCCGGCGGGGCTAGACACAGATACGCAGTATTTT. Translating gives CASSQDPAGLDTDTQYF.

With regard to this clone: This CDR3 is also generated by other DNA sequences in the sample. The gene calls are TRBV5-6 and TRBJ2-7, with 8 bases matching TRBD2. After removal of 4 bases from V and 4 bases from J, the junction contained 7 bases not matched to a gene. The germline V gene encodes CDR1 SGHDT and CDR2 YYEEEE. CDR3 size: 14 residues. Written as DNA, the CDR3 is TGTGCCAGCAGCCTGTCGGGGGGGCCTTACGAGCAGTACTTC. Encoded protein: CASSLSGGPYEQYF.

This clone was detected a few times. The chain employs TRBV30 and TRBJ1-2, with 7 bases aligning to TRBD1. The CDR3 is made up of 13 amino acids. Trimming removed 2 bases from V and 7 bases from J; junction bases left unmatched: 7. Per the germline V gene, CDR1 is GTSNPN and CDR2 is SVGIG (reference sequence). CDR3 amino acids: CAWSPTGDGGYTF. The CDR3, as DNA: TGTGCCTGGAGTCCCACAGGGGATGGTGGCTACACCTTC.